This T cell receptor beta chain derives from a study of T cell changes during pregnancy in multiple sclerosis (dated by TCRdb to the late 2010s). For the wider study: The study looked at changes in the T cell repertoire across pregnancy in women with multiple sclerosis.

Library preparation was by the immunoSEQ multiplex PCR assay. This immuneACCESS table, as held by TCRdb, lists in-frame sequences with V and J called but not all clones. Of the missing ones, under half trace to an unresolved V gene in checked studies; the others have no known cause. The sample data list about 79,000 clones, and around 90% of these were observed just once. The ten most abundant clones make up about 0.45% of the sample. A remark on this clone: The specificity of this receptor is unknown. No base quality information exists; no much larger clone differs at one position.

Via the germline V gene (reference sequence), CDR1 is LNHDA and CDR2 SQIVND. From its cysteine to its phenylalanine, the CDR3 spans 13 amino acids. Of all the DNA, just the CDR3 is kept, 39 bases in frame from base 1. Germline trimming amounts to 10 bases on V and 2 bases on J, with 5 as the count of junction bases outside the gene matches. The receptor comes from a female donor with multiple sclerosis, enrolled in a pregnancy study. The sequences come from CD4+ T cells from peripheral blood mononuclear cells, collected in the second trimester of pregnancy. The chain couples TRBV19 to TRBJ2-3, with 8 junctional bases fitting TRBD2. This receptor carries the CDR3 CATVAGNTDTQYF. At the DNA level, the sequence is TGTGCCACCGTAGCGGGAAACACAGATACGCAGTATTTT.